This TCR beta chain came from a study of T-cell reconstitution after alpha-beta-depleted transplantation in children. The ends were cut back, 6 bases at V and 3 bases at J, with 10 bases in the middle. This CDR3 is 13 amino acids long. Germline assignment: CDR1 SGHTA and CDR2 FQGNSA. Study-level findings and limits: Recipient T cells and thymic progenitors that survived were the source of the high TCRbeta diversity seen at day 60 in some patients. The study reportedly traced alpha-beta T cells about two months after transplant to several hundred expanded graft clones. One year post-transplant, T-cell counts and diversity were largely derived from T cells produced anew.

A TCRbeta library incorporating unique molecular identifiers was prepared. MiXCR, run by TCRdb on the PCR reads, gives a single entry per CDR3 protein. Of under 150,000 distinct CDR3 sequences in the sample, 9.7% were seen once. A note on this clonotype: The antigen remains unidentified.

This material consisted of PBMCs, mostly from graft donor cells, taken 180 days after TCRalphabeta/CD19-depleted stem cell transplant. The source is a girl less than two years old who had a stem cell transplant for combined immunodeficiency, so the T cells may come from the graft donor. J is TRBJ2-3 and V is TRBV7-2; TRBD2 is a possible D gene (5 bases). The CDR3 here is CASRERRTDTQYF. The CDR3 nucleotides read TGTGCCAGCAGAGAACGGAGGACAGATACGCAGTATTTT.